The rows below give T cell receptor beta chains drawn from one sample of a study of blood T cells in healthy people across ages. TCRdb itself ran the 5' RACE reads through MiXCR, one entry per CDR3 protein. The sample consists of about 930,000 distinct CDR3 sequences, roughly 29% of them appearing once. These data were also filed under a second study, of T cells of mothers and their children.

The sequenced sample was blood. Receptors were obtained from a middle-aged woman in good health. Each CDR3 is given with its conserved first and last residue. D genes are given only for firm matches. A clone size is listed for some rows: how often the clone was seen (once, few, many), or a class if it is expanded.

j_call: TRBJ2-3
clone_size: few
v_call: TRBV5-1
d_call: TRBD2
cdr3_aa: CASSLTGLAATDTQYF
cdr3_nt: TGCGCCAGCAGCTTAACGGGACTAGCGGCCACAGATACGCAGTATTTT

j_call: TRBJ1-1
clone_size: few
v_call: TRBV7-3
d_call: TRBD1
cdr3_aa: CASSLYRGPTEAFF
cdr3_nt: TGTGCCAGCAGCTTGTACAGGGGGCCCACTGAAGCTTTCTTT

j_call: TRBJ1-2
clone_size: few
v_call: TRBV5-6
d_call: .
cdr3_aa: CASSLGIGVERGRYTF
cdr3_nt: TGTGCCAGCAGCTTGGGAATTGGAGTAGAACGAGGACGCTACACCTTC

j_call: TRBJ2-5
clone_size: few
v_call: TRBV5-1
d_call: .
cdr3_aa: CASTRTVLQETQYF
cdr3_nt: TGCGCCAGCACCCGGACAGTACTCCAAGAGACCCAGTACTTC

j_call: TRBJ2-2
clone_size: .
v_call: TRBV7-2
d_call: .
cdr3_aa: CASSLVRGALELFF
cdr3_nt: TGTGCCAGCAGCTTAGTTAGGGGGGCCTTGGAGCTGTTTTTT

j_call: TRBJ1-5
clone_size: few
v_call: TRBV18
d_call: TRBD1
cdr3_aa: CASSSDRAEGPYQPQHF
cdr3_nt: TGTGCCAGCTCATCTGACAGGGCCGAAGGCCCTTATCAGCCCCAGCATTTT

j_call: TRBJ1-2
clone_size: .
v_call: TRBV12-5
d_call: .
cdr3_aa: CASGLGGSYGYTF
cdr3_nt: TGTGCTAGTGGTTTGGGGGGGAGCTACGGCTACACCTTC

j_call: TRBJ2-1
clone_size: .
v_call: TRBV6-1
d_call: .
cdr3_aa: CASRGGAGSLGLMNPREQFF
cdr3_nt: TGTGCCAGCAGGGGGGGGGCAGGGAGTCTTGGTTTGATGAATCCTCGTGAGCAGTTCTTC

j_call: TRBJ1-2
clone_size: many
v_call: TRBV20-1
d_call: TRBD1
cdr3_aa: CSASPGQGLDYGYTF
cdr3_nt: TGCAGTGCTAGCCCGGGACAGGGGTTAGACTATGGCTACACCTTC

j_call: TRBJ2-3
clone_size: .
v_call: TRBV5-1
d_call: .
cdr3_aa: CACTTGLQGGPDTQYF
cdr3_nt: TGCGCCTGCACCACCGGACTACAAGGGGGCCCAGATACGCAGTATTTT

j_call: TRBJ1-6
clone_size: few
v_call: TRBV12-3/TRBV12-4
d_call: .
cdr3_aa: CASTPQAGSGGSPLHF
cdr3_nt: TGTGCCAGCACCCCTCAAGCGGGCTCTGGGGGTTCACCCCTCCACTTT

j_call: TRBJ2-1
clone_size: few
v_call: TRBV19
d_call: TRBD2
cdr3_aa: CASSTRTSGFNEQFF
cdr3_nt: TGTGCCAGTAGTACCCGGACTAGCGGTTTCAATGAGCAGTTCTTC

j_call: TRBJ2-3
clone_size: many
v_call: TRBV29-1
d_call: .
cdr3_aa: CSGGLADTQYF
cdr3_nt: TGCAGCGGAGGACTGGCAGATACGCAGTATTTT

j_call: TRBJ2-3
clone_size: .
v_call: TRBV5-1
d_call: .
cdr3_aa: CASSSGQLLDTQYF
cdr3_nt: TGCGCCAGCAGCTCCGGACAGCTCCTGGATACGCAGTATTTT

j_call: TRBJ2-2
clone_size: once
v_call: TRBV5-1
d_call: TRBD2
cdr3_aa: CASVQGGVDTRELFF
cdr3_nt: TGCGCCAGCGTCCAGGGAGGGGTGGACACCAGGGAGCTGTTTTTT

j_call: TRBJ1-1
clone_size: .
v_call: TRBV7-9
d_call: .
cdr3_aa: CASTGGSSTEAFF
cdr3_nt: TGTGCCAGCACGGGGGGGTCAAGCACTGAAGCTTTCTTT

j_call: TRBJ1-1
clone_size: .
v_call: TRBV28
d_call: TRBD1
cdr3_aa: CASIGDRNTEAFF
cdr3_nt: TGTGCCAGCATCGGGGACAGGAACACTGAAGCTTTCTTT

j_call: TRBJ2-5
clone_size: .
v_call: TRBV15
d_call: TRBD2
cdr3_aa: CATCRAGGLQETQYF
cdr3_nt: TGTGCCACCTGCAGGGCGGGGGGCCTTCAAGAGACCCAGTACTTC

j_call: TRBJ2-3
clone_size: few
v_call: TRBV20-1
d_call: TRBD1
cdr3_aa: CSARVAGQGPTDTQYF
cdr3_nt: TGCAGTGCTAGAGTGGCGGGACAGGGGCCAACAGATACGCAGTATTTT

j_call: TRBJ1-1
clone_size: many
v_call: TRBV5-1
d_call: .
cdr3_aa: CASSFEMNTEAFF
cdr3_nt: TGCGCCAGCAGCTTTGAGATGAACACTGAAGCTTTCTTT

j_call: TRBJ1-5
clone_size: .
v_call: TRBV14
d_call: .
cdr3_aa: CASSPKGNQPQHF
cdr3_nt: TGTGCCAGCAGCCCAAAAGGGAATCAGCCCCAGCATTTT

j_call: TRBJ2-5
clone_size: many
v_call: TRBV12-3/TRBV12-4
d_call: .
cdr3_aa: CASSDGVQETQYF
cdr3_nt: TGTGCCAGCAGCGACGGAGTTCAAGAGACCCAGTACTTC

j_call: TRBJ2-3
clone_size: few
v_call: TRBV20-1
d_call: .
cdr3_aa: CSAPPPKDTQYF
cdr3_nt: TGCAGTGCTCCCCCCCCCAAAGATACGCAGTATTTT

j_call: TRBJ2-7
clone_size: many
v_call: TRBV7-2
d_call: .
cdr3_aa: CASTQWAGSSYEQYF
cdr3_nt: TGTGCCAGCACCCAATGGGCGGGGAGCTCCTACGAGCAGTACTTC

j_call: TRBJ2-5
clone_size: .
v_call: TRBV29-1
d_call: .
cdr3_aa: CSVEGQDQETQYF
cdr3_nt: TGCAGCGTTGAAGGACAGGATCAAGAGACCCAGTACTTC

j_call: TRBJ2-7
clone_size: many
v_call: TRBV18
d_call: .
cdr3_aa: CASSPPVRVGYEQYF
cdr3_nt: TGTGCCAGCTCACCACCCGTCAGGGTGGGGTACGAGCAGTACTTC

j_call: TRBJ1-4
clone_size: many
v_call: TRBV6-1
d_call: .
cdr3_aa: CASSLQGLFNEKLFF
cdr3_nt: TGTGCCAGCAGTCTACAGGGTCTCTTTAATGAAAAACTGTTTTTT

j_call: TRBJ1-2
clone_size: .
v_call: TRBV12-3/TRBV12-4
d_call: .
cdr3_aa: CASSLNGAMGGGYTF
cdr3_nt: TGTGCCAGCAGTTTAAACGGGGCCATGGGAGGCGGCTACACCTTC

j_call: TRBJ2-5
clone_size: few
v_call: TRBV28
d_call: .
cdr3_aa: CASSLSAYQETQYF
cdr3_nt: TGTGCCAGCAGTTTATCGGCCTACCAAGAGACCCAGTACTTC

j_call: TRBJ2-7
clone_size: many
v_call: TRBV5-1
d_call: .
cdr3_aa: CASSSTLRQTYEQYF
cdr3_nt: TGCGCCAGCAGCTCAACCCTCCGACAGACTTACGAGCAGTACTTC

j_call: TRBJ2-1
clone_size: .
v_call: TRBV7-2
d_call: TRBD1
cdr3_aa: CASSDREGQGARNEQFF
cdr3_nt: TGTGCCAGCAGCGACCGAGAGGGACAGGGGGCGAGGAATGAGCAGTTCTTC

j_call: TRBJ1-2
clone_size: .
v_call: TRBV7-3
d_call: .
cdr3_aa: CASSPRREGGYTF
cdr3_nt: TGTGCCAGCAGCCCCCGCAGGGAAGGTGGCTACACCTTC

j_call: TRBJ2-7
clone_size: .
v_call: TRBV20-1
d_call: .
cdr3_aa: CSARTEGPGTYEQYF
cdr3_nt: TGCAGTGCTAGAACCGAGGGGCCAGGGACCTACGAGCAGTACTTC

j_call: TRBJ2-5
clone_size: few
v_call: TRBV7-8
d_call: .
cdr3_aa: CASSFRLGQEAQYF
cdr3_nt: TGTGCCAGCAGCTTCCGACTGGGCCAAGAGGCCCAGTACTTC

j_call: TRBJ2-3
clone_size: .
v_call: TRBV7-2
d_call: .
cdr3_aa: CAGSLGWGPDTQYF
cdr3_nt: TGTGCCGGCAGCTTAGGATGGGGGCCCGATACGCAGTATTTT

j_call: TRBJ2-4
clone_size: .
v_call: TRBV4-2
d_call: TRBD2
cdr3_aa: CASSQGTSGGVVIQYF
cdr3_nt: TGTGCCAGCAGCCAAGGGACTAGCGGGGGGGTCGTCATTCAGTACTTC

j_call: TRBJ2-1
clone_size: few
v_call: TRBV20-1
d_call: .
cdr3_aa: CSAREGSSNLVLREEQFF
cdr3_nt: TGCAGTGCTAGGGAAGGTTCCTCGAACTTGGTTCTTCGGGAAGAGCAGTTCTTC

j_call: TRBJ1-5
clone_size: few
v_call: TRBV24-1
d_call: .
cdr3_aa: CATSDYQQNQPQHF
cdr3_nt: TGTGCCACCAGTGATTACCAACAGAATCAGCCCCAGCATTTT

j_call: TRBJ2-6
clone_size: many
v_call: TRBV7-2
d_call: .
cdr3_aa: CASSLEGPSSGANVLTF
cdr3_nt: TGTGCCAGCAGCTTAGAAGGCCCTAGCTCTGGGGCCAACGTCCTGACTTTC

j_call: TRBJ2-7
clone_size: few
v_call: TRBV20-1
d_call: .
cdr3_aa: CSAGGGTLSYEQYF
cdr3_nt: TGCAGTGCTGGAGGCGGGACTCTATCCTACGAGCAGTACTTC

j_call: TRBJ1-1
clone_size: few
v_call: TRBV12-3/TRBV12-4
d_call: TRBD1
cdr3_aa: CASSHRQGNTEAFF
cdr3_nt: TGTGCCAGCAGTCACCGACAGGGGAACACTGAAGCTTTCTTT

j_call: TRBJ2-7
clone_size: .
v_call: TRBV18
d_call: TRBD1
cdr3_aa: CASSPQQGDHEQYF
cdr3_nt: TGTGCCAGCTCACCACAACAGGGGGACCACGAGCAGTACTTC

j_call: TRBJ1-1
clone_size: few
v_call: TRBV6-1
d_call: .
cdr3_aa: CASSDYVVRDTEAFF
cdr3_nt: TGTGCCAGCAGTGACTATGTGGTCAGGGACACTGAAGCTTTCTTT

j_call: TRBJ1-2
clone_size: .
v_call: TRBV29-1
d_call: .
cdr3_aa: CSVEGLGSGYTF
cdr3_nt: TGCAGCGTTGAAGGACTAGGGAGTGGCTACACCTTC

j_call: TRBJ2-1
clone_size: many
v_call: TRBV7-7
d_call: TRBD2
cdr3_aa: CASSTGTSGGQTSEQFF
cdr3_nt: TGTGCTAGCAGCACAGGGACTAGCGGGGGCCAAACGAGTGAGCAGTTCTTC

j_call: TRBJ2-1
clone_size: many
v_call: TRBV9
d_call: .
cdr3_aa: CASSGSWASNEQFF
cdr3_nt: TGTGCCAGCAGCGGGTCGTGGGCTTCCAATGAGCAGTTCTTC

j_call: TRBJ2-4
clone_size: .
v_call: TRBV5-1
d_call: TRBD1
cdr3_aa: CASSLDGQGWGKQYF
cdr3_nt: TGCGCCAGCAGCTTGGATGGACAGGGGTGGGGGAAGCAGTACTTC

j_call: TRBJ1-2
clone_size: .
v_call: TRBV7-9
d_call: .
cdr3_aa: CASSLAYGSNYGYTF
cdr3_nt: TGTGCCAGCAGCTTAGCGTATGGGTCGAACTATGGCTACACCTTC

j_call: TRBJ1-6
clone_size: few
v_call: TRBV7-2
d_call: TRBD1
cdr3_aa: CASSSRRGNNSPLHF
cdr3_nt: TGTGCCAGCAGCTCCCGCAGGGGGAATAATTCACCCCTCCACTTT

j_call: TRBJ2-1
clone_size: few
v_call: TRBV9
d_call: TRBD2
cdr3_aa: CASSVYSGAEQFF
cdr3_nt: TGTGCCAGCAGCGTCTACAGCGGGGCGGAGCAGTTCTTC

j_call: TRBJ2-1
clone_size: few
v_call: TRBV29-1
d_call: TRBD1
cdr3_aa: CSVGDRGRDEQFF
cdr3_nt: TGCAGCGTGGGGGACAGGGGTCGAGATGAGCAGTTCTTC

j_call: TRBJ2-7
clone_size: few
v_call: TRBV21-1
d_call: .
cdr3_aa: CASSARGEQYF
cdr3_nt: TGTGCCAGCAGCGCCCGCGGCGAGCAGTACTTC

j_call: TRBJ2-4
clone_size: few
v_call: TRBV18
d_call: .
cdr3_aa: CASSPGASNENIQYF
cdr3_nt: TGTGCCAGCTCACCCGGCGCCTCAAACGAAAACATTCAGTACTTC

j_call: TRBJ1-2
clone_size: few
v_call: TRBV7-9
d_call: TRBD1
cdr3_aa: CASSPGDSSYGYTF
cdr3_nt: TGTGCCAGCAGCCCCGGGGACAGTTCCTATGGCTACACCTTC

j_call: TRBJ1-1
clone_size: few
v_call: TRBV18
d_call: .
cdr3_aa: CASSPWTVMNTEAFF
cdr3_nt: TGTGCCAGCTCACCCTGGACAGTTATGAACACTGAAGCTTTCTTT

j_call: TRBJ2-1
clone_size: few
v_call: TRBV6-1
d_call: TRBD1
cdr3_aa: CASMVKGASASYNEQFF
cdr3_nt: TGTGCCAGCATGGTGAAGGGGGCGTCGGCCTCCTACAATGAGCAGTTCTTC

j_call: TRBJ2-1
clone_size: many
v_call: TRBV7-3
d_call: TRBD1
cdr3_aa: CASSVTGGGEQFF
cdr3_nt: TGTGCCAGCAGCGTAACAGGGGGCGGGGAGCAGTTCTTC

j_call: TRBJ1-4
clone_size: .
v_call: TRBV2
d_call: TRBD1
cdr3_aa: CASSLDRGHSTNEKLFF
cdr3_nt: TGTGCCAGCAGTCTGGACAGGGGGCATTCAACTAATGAAAAACTGTTTTTT

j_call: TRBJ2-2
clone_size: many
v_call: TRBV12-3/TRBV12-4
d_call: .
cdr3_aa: CASSRFRDTGELFF
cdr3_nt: TGTGCCAGCAGTAGGTTCAGGGACACCGGGGAGCTGTTTTTT